This TCR beta chain was identified during a study of blood T cell repertoires in COVID-19. Per germline, CDR1 SGHNT and CDR2 YENEEA. The CDR3 sequence is 16 residues long. V shed 5 bases, J shed 9 bases, and the junction held 10 bases outside the gene matches. As originally analysed: Nucleated cell number was recorded as an estimate derived from reference gene primer amplification. Assay: immunoSEQ multiplex PCR; the TCRdb copy retains only in-frame clones and omits some. The V and J calls and clone size come from that table; D and trimming were worked out from the DNA. The sample comprises more than 350,000 clones, 70% to 90% of which are singletons, and around 1.5% rests with the top ten. Individuals aged 18 to 89 years were recruited from 24 US areas. Participant-reported clinical history was the basis for cohort assignment. This clone was seen a few times.

The clonotype originates from a young woman who had been exposed to COVID-19. This chain links TRBV11-3 with TRBJ2-1; 13 bases align to TRBD2. The specimen sequenced was PBMCs or T cells enriched from blood (not recorded which). DNA of the CDR3: TGTGCCAGCAGCACCCCCGGACTAGCGGGAGTTGGTGAGCAGTTCTTC. As protein: CASSTPGLAGVGEQFF.